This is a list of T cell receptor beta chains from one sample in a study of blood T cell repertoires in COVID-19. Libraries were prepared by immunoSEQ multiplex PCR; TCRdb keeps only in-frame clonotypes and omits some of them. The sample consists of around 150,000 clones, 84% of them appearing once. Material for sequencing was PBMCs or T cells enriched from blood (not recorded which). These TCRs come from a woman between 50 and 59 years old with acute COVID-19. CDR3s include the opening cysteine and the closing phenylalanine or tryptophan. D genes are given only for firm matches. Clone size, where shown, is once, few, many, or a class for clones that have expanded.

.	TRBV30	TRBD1	CAWSGRQGDQPQHF
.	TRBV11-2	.	CASSLDRVDSPLHF
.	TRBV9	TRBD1	CASSAGQGGNSPLHF
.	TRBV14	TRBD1	CASSQTLGQAMNTEAFF
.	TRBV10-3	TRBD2	CAISEPVGLGPSNEQFF
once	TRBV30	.	CAWSGNRGRAYEQYF
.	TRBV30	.	CAWTRHVAGTDTQYF
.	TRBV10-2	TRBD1	CASSGAGGNYGYTF
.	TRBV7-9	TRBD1	CATNRGEGNSPLHF
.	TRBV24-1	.	CATSPKSGVGTEAFF
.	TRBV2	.	CASSERGGRAKNIQYF
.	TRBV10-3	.	CAISESQRASDTQYF
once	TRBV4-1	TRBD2	CASSQTSASYEQYF
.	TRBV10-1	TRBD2	CASSEAGLAGNNEQFF
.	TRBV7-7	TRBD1	CASSLTGGLQETQYF
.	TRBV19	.	CASSMVEEYYGYTF
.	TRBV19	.	CASTSDIQENQPQHF
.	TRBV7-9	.	CASSLDPSTDTQYF